The text below deals with one TCR beta chain. The sample belongs to a study of T cell changes during pregnancy in multiple sclerosis. Here immunoSEQ multiplex PCR was the method, and the copy in TCRdb shows in-frame clones only, minus some. The sample has about 36,000 clones; 91% are singletons. The CDR3 runs 17 residues. Germline V gene sequence: CDR1 SGHVS, CDR2 FNYEAQ. The V and J ends lost 2 bases and 0 bases respectively, with 16 bases between them. The rearrangement joins TRBV7-6 to TRBJ1-1; no clear D gene. This sequence originates from a female donor in good health, enrolled as a control in a pregnancy study. The specimen comprised CD4+ T cells from peripheral blood mononuclear cells, sampled in the second trimester of pregnancy. The DNA of the CDR3 is TGTGCCAGCAGCTTAAGTGGGGAGAGGCACATGAACACTGAAGCTTTCTTT. It is translated as CASSLSGERHMNTEAFF.